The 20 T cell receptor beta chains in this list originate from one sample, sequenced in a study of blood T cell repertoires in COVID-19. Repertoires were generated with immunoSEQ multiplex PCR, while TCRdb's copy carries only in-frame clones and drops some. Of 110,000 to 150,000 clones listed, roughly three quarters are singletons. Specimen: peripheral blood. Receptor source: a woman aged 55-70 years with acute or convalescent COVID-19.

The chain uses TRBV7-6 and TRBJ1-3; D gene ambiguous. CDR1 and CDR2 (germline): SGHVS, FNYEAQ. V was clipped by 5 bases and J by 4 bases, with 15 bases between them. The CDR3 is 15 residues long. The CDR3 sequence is CASSLSTLKGNTIYF. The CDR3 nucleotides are TGTGCCAGCAGCCTTAGTACCCTCAAAGGAAACACCATATATTTT.

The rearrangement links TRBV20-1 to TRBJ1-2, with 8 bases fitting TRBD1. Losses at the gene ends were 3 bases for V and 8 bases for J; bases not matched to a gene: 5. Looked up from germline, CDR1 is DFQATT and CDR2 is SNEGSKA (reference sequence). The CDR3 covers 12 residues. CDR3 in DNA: TGCAGTGCTAGTGGCGACAGGGGAGGCTACACCTTC. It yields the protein CSASGDRGGYTF.

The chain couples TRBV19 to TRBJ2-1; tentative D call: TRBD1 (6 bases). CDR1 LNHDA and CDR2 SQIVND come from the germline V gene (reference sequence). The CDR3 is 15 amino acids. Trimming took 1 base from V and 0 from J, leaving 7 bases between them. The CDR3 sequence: CASSIAGDSYNEQFF. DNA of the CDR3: TGTGCCAGTAGTATAGCAGGGGACTCCTACAATGAGCAGTTCTTC.

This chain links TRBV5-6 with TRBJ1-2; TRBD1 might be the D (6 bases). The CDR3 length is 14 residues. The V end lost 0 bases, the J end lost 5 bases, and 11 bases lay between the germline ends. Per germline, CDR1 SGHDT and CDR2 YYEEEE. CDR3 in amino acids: CASSLGGRGYGYTF. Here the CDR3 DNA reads TGTGCCAGCAGCTTGGGGGGCAGGGGTTATGGCTACACCTTC.

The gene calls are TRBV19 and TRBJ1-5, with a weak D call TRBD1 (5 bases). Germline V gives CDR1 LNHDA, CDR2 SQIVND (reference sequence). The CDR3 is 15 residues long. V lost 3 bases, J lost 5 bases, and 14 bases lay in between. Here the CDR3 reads CASSIRAGKDQPQHF. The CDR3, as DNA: TGTGCCAGTAGTATTAGGGCAGGGAAGGATCAGCCCCAGCATTTT.

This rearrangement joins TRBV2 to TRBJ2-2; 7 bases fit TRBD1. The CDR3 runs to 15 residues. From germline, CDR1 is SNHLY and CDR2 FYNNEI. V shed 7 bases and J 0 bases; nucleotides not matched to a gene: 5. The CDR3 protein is CASKRGLANTGELFF. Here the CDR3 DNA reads TGTGCCAGCAAAAGGGGGCTAGCGAACACCGGGGAGCTGTTTTTT.

The CDR3 DNA sequence: TGTGCCAGCAGCACAGGGATGCATTCACCCCTCCACTTT. Translated, it gives CASSTGMHSPLHF. The chain carries TRBV6-5 and TRBJ1-6; tentatively, D is TRBD1 (6 bases). The CDR3 covers 13 residues. Germline loops: CDR1 MNHEY, CDR2 SVGAGI. The V gene lost 6 bases and the J gene lost 8 bases, with 11 bases spanning the gap.

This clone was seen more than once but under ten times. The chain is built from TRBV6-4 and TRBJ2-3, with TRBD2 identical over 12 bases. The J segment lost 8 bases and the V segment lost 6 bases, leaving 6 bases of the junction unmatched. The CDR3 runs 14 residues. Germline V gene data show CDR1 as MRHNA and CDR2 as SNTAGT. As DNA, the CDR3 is TGTGCCAGCAGCCGACTAGCGGGAGTGGGTACGCAGTATTTT. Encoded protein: CASSRLAGVGTQYF.

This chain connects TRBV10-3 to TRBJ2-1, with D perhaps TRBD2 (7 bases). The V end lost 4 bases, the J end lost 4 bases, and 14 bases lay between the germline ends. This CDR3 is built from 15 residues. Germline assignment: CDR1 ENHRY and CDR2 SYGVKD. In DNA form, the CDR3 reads TGTGCCATCAGTGCCAATGAGGGGGGGTACAATGAGCAGTTCTTC. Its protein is CAISANEGGYNEQFF.

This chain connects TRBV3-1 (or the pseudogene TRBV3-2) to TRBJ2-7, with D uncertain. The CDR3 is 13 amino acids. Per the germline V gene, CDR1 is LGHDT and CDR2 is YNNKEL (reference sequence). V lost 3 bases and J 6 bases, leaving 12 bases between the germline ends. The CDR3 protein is CASSQSILGEQYF. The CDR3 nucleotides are TGTGCCAGCAGCCAGAGTATTCTTGGCGAGCAGTACTTC.

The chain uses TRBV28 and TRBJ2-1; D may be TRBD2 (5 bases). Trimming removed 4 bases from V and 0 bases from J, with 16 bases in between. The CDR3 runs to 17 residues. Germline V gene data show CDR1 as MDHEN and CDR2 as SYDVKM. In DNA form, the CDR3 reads TGTGCCAGCAGTTCCTTACAAGCGGCGAGCTCCTACAATGAGCAGTTCTTC. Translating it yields CASSSLQAASSYNEQFF.

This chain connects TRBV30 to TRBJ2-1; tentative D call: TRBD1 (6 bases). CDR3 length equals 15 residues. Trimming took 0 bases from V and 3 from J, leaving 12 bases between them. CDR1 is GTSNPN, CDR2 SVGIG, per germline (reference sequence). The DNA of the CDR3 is TGTGCCTGGAGTGTAGGACAGACTTACTACAATGAGCAGTTCTTC. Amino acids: CAWSVGQTYYNEQFF.

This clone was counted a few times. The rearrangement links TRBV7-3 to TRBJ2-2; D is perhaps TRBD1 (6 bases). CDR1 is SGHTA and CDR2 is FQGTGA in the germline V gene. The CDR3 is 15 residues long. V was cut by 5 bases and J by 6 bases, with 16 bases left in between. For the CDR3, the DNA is TGTGCCAGCAGCCCTCAGGGGAGCTCCCCCGGGGAGCTGTTTTTT. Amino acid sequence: CASSPQGSSPGELFF.

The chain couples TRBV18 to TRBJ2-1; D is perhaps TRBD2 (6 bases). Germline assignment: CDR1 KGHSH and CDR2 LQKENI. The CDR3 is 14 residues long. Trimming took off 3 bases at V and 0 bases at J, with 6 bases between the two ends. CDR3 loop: CASSPGGSYNEQFF. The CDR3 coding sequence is TGTGCCAGCTCACCGGGGGGCTCCTACAATGAGCAGTTCTTC.

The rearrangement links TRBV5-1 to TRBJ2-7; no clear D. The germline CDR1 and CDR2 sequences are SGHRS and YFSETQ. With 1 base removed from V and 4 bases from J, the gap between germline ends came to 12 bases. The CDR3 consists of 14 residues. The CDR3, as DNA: TGCGCCAGCAGCTTGAGAGGAGCAGCTTACGAGCAGTACTTC. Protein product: CASSLRGAAYEQYF. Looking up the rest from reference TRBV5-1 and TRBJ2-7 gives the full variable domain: KAGVTQTPRYLIKTRGQQVTLSCSPISGHRSVSWYQQTPGQGLQFLFEYFSETQRNKGNFPGRFSGRQFSNSRSEMNVSTLELGDSALYLCASSLRGAAYEQYFGPGTRLTVT.

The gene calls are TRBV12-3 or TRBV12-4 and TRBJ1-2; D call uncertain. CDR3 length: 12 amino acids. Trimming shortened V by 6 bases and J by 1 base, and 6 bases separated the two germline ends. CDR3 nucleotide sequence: TGTGCCAGCAGCCCGGTTAACTATGGCTACACCTTC. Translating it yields CASSPVNYGYTF.

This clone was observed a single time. Here the CDR3 reads CASSQMNTEAFF. CDR3 bases: TGTGCCAGCAGCCAGATGAACACTGAAGCTTTCTTT. The rearrangement links TRBV6-6 to TRBJ1-1, with D unclear. V was clipped by 6 bases and J by 0 bases, with 5 bases between them. Germline V gene data show CDR1 as MNHNY and CDR2 as SVGAGI (reference sequence). This CDR3 spans 12 amino acids.

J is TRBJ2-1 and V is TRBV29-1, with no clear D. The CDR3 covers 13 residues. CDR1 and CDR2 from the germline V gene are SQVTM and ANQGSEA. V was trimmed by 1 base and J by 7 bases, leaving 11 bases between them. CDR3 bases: TGCAGCGTTGAAGGGTTAGCTAGAAATGAGCAGTTCTTC. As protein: CSVEGLARNEQFF.

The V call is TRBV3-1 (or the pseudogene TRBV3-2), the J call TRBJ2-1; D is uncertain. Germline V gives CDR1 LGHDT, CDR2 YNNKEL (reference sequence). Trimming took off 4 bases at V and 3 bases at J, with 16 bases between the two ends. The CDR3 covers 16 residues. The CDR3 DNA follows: TGTGCCAGCAGCCCCCGGCAGTTAGCTTTCTACAATGAGCAGTTCTTC. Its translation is CASSPRQLAFYNEQFF.

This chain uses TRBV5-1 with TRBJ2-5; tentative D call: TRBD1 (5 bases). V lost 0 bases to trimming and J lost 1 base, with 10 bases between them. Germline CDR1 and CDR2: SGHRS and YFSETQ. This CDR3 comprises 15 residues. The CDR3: CASSLAYRFQETQYF. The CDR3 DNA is TGCGCCAGCAGCTTGGCTTACAGGTTCCAAGAGACCCAGTACTTC. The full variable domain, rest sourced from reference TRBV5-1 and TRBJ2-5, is KAGVTQTPRYLIKTRGQQVTLSCSPISGHRSVSWYQQTPGQGLQFLFEYFSETQRNKGNFPGRFSGRQFSNSRSEMNVSTLELGDSALYLCASSLAYRFQETQYFGPGTRLLVL.